The T cell receptor beta chain described here comes from a study of T cells in Graves' hyperthyroidism and ophthalmopathy. TCR beta CDR3 sequences were amplified from RNA transcripts. In the first-round RT-PCR of the TCR CDR3, the HTBI primer set was used. TCRdb used MiXCR to reprocess the multiplex PCR reads, holding one entry per CDR3 protein. The sample carries more than 450,000 distinct CDR3 sequences, approximately 14% recorded once. Diagnosis of hyperthyroidism was new in patients aged 18 to 65, and its duration was under 2 months. This clonotype was found many times. V was clipped by 0 bases and J by 4 bases, with 5 bases between them. CDR1 is SGDLS and CDR2 is YYNGEE in the germline V gene. The CDR3 length is 13 residues.

The source material was blood. This sequence originates from a middle-aged woman with Graves' hyperthyroidism. The chain joins TRBV9 to TRBJ1-3; unclear D gene. CDR3 amino acids: CASSVEGGNTIYF. In nucleotides, the CDR3 is TGTGCCAGCAGCGTAGAAGGGGGAAACACCATATATTTT.